The source of this T cell receptor (beta chain) is a study of control samples from healthy donors and cancer patients. The CDR3 spans 14 residues. Germline assignment: CDR1 SGDLS and CDR2 YYNGEE. The V and J ends lost 3 bases and 4 bases, in that order; junction bases with no gene match: 1. TCRdb's table, derived via immunoSEQ multiplex PCR, lists solely in-frame clones and lacks some. The repertoire has 150,000 to 170,000 clones, about 94% of them found once; the top ten carry around 6.1%. This TCR derives from a man aged 40-50 years in good health. J is TRBJ2-3 and V is TRBV9; the match to TRBD1 covers 11 bases. Sequencing input: blood. The CDR3 loop is CASSAGQGADTQYF. The CDR3 bases are TGTGCCAGCAGCGCGGGACAGGGGGCAGATACGCAGTATTTT.